This is a list of T cell receptor beta chains from one sample in a study of blood T cells in healthy people across ages. TCRdb analysed the 5' RACE reads with MiXCR anew, one entry per CDR3 protein. The sample yields roughly 1.9 million distinct CDR3 sequences, roughly two fifths seen once. The sample was blood. The source of these receptors is a human donor in good health. Both conserved end residues are part of each CDR3. The D gene is left open where the match is weak. Expanded clones are given a class, and other clones once, few, many or no size at all.

D gene: .; J gene: TRBJ1-1; V gene: TRBV3-1; clone size: .; CDR3 DNA: TGTGCCAGCAGCCAAGGGGGGTTTGCTTTCTTT; CDR3 protein: CASSQGGFAFF
D gene: .; J gene: TRBJ2-7; V gene: TRBV7-8; clone size: few; CDR3 DNA: TGTGCCAGCAGCTTATCTCAGGGTATGGCCTTCCACGAGCAGTACTTC; CDR3 protein: CASSLSQGMAFHEQYF
D gene: .; J gene: TRBJ1-5; V gene: TRBV12-3/TRBV12-4; clone size: .; CDR3 DNA: TGTGCCAGCAGGATGGGGGGGGCAGATCAGCCCCAGCATTTT; CDR3 protein: CASRMGGADQPQHF
D gene: .; J gene: TRBJ1-6; V gene: TRBV10-2; clone size: few; CDR3 DNA: TGCGCCAGCAGTGAAATGGGAAATTCACCCCTCCACTTT; CDR3 protein: CASSEMGNSPLHF
D gene: .; J gene: TRBJ2-7; V gene: TRBV7-2; clone size: .; CDR3 DNA: TGTGCCAGCAGCTTGGTGTTGGAGGACGAGCAGTACTTC; CDR3 protein: CASSLVLEDEQYF
D gene: .; J gene: TRBJ2-5; V gene: TRBV6-2/TRBV6-3; clone size: .; CDR3 DNA: TGTGCCAGCACCCTTGGAGGGTTCCGTGAAGAGACCCAGTACTTC; CDR3 protein: CASTLGGFREETQYF
D gene: .; J gene: TRBJ2-7; V gene: TRBV6-5; clone size: few; CDR3 DNA: TGTGCCAGCAGTTACTCGTTTGGGGATTACGAGCAGTACTTC; CDR3 protein: CASSYSFGDYEQYF
D gene: TRBD1; J gene: TRBJ1-6; V gene: TRBV20-1; clone size: few; CDR3 DNA: TGCAGTGCTTATAGGACAGGGGCCCATTCACCCCTCCACTTT; CDR3 protein: CSAYRTGAHSPLHF
D gene: TRBD1; J gene: TRBJ2-1; V gene: TRBV9; clone size: .; CDR3 DNA: TGTGCCAGCAGCGAACCAGGGGACAGGTACAATGAGCAGTTCTTC; CDR3 protein: CASSEPGDRYNEQFF
D gene: .; J gene: TRBJ2-7; V gene: TRBV6-2/TRBV6-3; clone size: .; CDR3 DNA: TGTGCCAGCAGCTATTGGGGGTACGAGCAGTACTTC; CDR3 protein: CASSYWGYEQYF
D gene: .; J gene: TRBJ2-2; V gene: TRBV12-3/TRBV12-4; clone size: few; CDR3 DNA: TGTGCCAGCGGCCGACCCGAGACCGGGGAGCTGTTTTTT; CDR3 protein: CASGRPETGELFF
D gene: TRBD2; J gene: TRBJ2-1; V gene: TRBV5-1; clone size: once; CDR3 DNA: TGCGCCAGCAGCTTGACTAGCGGGGGAATAGAGACCCAGTTCTTC; CDR3 protein: CASSLTSGGIETQFF
D gene: TRBD2; J gene: TRBJ2-3; V gene: TRBV29-1; clone size: few; CDR3 DNA: TGCAGCGCAGCCAAGCAGGGAGGGGATACGCAGTATTTT; CDR3 protein: CSAAKQGGDTQYF
D gene: TRBD2; J gene: TRBJ2-3; V gene: TRBV7-8; clone size: few; CDR3 DNA: TGTGCCAGCAGCGCCAGCGGGGGAGACACAGATACGCAGTATTTT; CDR3 protein: CASSASGGDTDTQYF
D gene: TRBD1; J gene: TRBJ1-2; V gene: TRBV7-9; clone size: .; CDR3 DNA: TGTGCCAGCAGCTTTCAAATCAGGGGGGACGATGGCTACACCTTC; CDR3 protein: CASSFQIRGDDGYTF
D gene: .; J gene: TRBJ2-7; V gene: TRBV18; clone size: few; CDR3 DNA: TGTGCCAGCTCACCCCCAGGAGGGACCCCTCGGGAGCAGTACTTC; CDR3 protein: CASSPPGGTPREQYF
D gene: .; J gene: TRBJ2-5; V gene: TRBV28; clone size: few; CDR3 DNA: TGTGCCAGCAGTTTATCTCAATGGCGAGAGACCCAGTACTTC; CDR3 protein: CASSLSQWRETQYF
D gene: .; J gene: TRBJ2-1; V gene: TRBV24-1; clone size: .; CDR3 DNA: TGTGCCACCAGTCTCGGGGGAAACTACAATGAGCAGTTCTTC; CDR3 protein: CATSLGGNYNEQFF
D gene: .; J gene: TRBJ2-1; V gene: TRBV28; clone size: .; CDR3 DNA: TGTGCCAGCATGGCCGGTTTGGGCGTTGGGCAGTTCTTC; CDR3 protein: CASMAGLGVGQFF
D gene: .; J gene: TRBJ1-2; V gene: TRBV6-5; clone size: .; CDR3 DNA: TGTGCCAGCAGTTACTCGAGGGACTCAACTTATGGCTACACCTTC; CDR3 protein: CASSYSRDSTYGYTF
D gene: .; J gene: TRBJ1-2; V gene: TRBV7-9; clone size: few; CDR3 DNA: TGTGCCAGCACCGCTGGCGGCCCGGGCTATGGCTACACCTTC; CDR3 protein: CASTAGGPGYGYTF
D gene: TRBD1; J gene: TRBJ2-7; V gene: TRBV5-1; clone size: few; CDR3 DNA: TGCGCCAGCAGCAGGACAGGGGAAGGCTACGAGCAGTACTTC; CDR3 protein: CASSRTGEGYEQYF
D gene: .; J gene: TRBJ1-2; V gene: TRBV28; clone size: .; CDR3 DNA: TGTGCCAGCAGGGCGGTGGGCTATGGCTACACCTTC; CDR3 protein: CASRAVGYGYTF
D gene: .; J gene: TRBJ2-1; V gene: TRBV7-3; clone size: .; CDR3 DNA: TGTGCCAGCAGCTTGGACTCACCCTACGAGCAGTTCTTC; CDR3 protein: CASSLDSPYEQFF
D gene: .; J gene: TRBJ2-7; V gene: TRBV7-8; clone size: .; CDR3 DNA: TGTGCCAGCAGCTTAGTCGGTTTTGGATACGAGCAGTACTTC; CDR3 protein: CASSLVGFGYEQYF